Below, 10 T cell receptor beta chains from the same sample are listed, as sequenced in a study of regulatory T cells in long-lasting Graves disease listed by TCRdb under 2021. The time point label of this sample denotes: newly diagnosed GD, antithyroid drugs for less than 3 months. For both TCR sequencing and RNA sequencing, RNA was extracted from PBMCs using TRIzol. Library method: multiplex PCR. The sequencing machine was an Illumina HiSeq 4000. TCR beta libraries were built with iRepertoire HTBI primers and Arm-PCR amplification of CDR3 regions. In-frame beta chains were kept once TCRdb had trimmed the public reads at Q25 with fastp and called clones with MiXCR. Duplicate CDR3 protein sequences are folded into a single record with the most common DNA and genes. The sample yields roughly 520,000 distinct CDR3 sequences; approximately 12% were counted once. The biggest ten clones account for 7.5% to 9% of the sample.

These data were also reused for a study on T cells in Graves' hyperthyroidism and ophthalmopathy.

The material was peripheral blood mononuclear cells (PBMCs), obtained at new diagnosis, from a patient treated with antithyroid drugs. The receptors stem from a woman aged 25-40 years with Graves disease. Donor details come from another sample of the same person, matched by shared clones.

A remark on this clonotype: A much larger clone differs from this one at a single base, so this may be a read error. The CDR3 DNA reads as TGTGCCAGCCACAGGGAAGGCGAGCAGCCCCAGCATTTT. Translated: CASHREGEQPQHF. The chain joins TRBV2 to TRBJ1-5; the D gene is possibly TRBD1 (6 bases). Trimming removed 8 bases at V and 7 bases at J, with 15 bases between. Germline assignment: CDR1 SNHLY and CDR2 FYNNEI. This CDR3 is built from 13 residues.

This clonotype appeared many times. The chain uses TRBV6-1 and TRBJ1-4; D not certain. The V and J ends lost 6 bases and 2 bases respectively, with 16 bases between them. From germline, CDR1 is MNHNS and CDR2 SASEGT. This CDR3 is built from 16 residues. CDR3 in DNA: TGTGCCAGCAGACAAAGAGGGTTGATGACTAATGAAAAACTGTTTTTT. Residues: CASRQRGLMTNEKLFF.

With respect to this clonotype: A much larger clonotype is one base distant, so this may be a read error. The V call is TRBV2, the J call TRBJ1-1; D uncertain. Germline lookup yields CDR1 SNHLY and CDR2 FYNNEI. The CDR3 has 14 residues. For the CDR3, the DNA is TGTGCCAGCAGTCAATTCACGAATTCCCATGGAGCTCTCTTT. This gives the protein CASSQFTNSHGALF.

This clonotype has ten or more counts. CDR3 sequence (DNA): TGTGCCAGCACCTTGGATCCATTCAGGGACGGGGGGAACATTCAGTACTTC. It specifies CASTLDPFRDGGNIQYF. V usage is TRBV6-1 and J usage is TRBJ2-4, with 7 positions matching TRBD2. The length of the CDR3 is 17 residues. The trim removed 7 bases at V and 7 bases at J, leaving 19 bases unmatched. From germline, CDR1 is MNHNS and CDR2 SASEGT.

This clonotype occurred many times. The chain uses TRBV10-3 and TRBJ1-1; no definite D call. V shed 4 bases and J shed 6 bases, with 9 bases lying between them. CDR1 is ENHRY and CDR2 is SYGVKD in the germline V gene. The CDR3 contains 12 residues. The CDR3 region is CAISGAGAEAFF. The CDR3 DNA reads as TGTGCCATCAGTGGGGCAGGTGCTGAAGCTTTCTTT.

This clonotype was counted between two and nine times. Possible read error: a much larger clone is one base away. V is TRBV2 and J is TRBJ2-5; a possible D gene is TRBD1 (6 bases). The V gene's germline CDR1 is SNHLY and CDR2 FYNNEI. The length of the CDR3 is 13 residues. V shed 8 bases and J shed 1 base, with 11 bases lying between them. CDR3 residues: CASGPTGQETQYF. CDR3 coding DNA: TGTGCCAGCGGTCCGACAGGCCAAGAGACCCAGTACTTC.

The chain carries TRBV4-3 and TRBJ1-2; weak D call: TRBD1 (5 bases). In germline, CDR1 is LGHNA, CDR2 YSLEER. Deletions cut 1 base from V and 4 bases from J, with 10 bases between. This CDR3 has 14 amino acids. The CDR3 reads CASSQAGLGYGYTF. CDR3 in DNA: TGCGCCAGCAGCCAAGCAGGGTTGGGCTATGGCTACACCTTC.

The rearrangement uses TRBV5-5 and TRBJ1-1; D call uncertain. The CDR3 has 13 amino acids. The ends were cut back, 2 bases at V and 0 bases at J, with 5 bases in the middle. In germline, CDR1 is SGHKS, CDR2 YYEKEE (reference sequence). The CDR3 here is CASSFELNTEAFF. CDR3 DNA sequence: TGTGCCAGCAGCTTCGAGTTGAACACTGAAGCTTTCTTT. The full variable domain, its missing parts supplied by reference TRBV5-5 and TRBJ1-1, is DAGVTQSPTHLIKTRGQQVTLRCSPISGHKSVSWYQQVLGQGPQFIFQYYEKEERGRGNFPDRFSARQFPNYSSELNVNALLLGDSALYLCASSFELNTEAFFGQGTRLTVV.

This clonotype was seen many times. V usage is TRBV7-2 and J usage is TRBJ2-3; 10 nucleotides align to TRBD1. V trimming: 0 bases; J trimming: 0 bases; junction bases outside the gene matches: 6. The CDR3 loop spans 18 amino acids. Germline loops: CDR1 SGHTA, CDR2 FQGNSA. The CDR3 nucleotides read TGTGCCAGCAGCTTAGCGGGACAGGGGCTAACCAGCACAGATACGCAGTATTTT. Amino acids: CASSLAGQGLTSTDTQYF.

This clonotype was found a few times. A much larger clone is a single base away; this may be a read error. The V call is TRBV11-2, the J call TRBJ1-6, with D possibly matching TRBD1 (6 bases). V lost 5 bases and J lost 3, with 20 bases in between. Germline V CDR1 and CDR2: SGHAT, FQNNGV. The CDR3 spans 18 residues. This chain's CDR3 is CASSTSSRQASYNSPLHF. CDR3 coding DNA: TGTGCCAGCAGCACATCAAGCAGACAGGCCAGCTATAATTCACCCCTCCACTTT. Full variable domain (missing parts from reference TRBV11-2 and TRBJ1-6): EAGVAQSPRYKIIEKRQSVAFWCNPISGHATLYWYQQILGQGPKLLIQFQNNGVVDDSQLPKDRFSAERLKGVDSTLKIQPAKLEDSAVYLCASSTSSRQASYNSPLHFGNGTRLTVT.